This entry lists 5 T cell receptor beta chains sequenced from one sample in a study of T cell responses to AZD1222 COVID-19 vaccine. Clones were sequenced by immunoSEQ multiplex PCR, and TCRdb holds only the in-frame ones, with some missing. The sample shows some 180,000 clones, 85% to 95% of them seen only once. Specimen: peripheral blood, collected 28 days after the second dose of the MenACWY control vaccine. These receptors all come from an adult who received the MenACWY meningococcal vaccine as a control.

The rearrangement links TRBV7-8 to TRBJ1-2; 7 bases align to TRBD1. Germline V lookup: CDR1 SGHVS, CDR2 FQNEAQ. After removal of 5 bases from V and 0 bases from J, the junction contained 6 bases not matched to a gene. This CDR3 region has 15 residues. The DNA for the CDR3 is TGTGCCAGCAGCCTATACAGGGGCACTAACTATGGCTACACCTTC. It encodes CASSLYRGTNYGYTF.

In nucleotides, the CDR3 is TGTGCCAGCAGCTTGTATGTCGGACTGAAAATCGCGATGAACACTGAAGCTTTCTTT. Its translation: CASSLYVGLKIAMNTEAFF. The chain carries TRBV5-7 and TRBJ1-1; D call uncertain. TRBV5-7 qualifies as an ORF whose function is uncertain. V dropped 1 base and J dropped 0 bases, with 22 bases sitting between them. CDR3 length equals 19 residues.

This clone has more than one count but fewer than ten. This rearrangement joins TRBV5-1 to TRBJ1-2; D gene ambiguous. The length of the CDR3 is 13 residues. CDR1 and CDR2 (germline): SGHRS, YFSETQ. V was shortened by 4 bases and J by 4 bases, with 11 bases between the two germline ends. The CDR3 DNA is TGCGCCAGCAGCCAGACGCTGGGCTATGGCTACACCTTC. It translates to CASSQTLGYGYTF.

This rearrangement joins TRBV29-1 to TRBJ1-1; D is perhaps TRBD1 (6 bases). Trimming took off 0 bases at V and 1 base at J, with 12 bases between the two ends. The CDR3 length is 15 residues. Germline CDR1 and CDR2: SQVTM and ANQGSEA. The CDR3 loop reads CSVEERHRANTEAFF. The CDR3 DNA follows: TGCAGCGTTGAAGAGCGCCACAGGGCGAACACTGAAGCTTTCTTT.

The CDR3 is CASSYSPGNTYEQYF. The CDR3 bases are TGTGCCAGCAGTTACTCCCCAGGAAACACCTACGAGCAGTACTTC. This sequence joins TRBV6-5 and TRBJ2-7; D gene uncertain. V lost 0 bases and J 2 bases, leaving 11 bases between the germline ends. Germline assignment: CDR1 MNHEY and CDR2 SVGAGI. CDR3 length: 15 residues.